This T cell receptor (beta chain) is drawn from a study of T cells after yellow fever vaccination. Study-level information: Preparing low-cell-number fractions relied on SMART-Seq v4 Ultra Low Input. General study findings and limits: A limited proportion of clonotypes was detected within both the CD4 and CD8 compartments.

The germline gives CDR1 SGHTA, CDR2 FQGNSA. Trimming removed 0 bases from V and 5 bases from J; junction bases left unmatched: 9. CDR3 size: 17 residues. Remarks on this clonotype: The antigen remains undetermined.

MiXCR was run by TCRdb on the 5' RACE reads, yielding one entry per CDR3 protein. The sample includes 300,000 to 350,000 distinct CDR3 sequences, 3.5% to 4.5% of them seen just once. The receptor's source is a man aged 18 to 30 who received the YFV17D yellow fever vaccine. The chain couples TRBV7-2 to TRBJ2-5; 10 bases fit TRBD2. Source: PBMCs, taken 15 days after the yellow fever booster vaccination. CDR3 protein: CASSLARGTSVLETQYF. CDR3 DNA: TGTGCCAGCAGCTTAGCGAGGGGGACTAGCGTCCTGGAGACCCAGTACTTC.